This TCR beta chain was retrieved from a study of blood T cell repertoires in COVID-19. The method was immunoSEQ multiplex PCR; TCRdb's version includes in-frame clones alone and lacks a portion of them. The sample lists roughly 240,000 clones, roughly 82% seen once, with about 4.8% in the top ten. Germline V gene data show CDR1 as MNHNY and CDR2 as SVGAGI (reference sequence). The CDR3 is 16 residues long. Trimming cost V 6 bases and J 0 bases, with 15 bases left between them. This receptor was identified in a woman in her seventies with acute or convalescent COVID-19. The specimen was peripheral blood. The V and J genes are TRBV6-6 and TRBJ1-5; weak D call: TRBD1 (5 bases). The CDR3 region has the DNA TGTGCCAGCAGGGGGGTCGGGGGTGATAGCAATCAGCCCCAGCATTTT. This translates into CASRGVGGDSNQPQHF.